This T cell receptor (beta chain) was identified during a study of glioma-infiltrating T cells. CDR1 is SGHKS and CDR2 is YYEKEE in the germline V gene (reference sequence). CDR3 length: 18 residues. Note on this clonotype: Its antigen is still unknown. One end of the junction varies from germline; a read error may be responsible.

Findings and caveats of the study: Gliomas, especially low-grade, showed above-expected tissue-blood divergence; non-neoplastic patients showed below. Signature shared blood CDR3 motifs were enriched in low-divergence and depleted in high-divergence patients.

Amplification of TCR alpha and beta CDR3 regions from RNA used iRepertoire nested multiplex PCR. Input was 100-400 ng of tissue mRNA or PBMC total RNA. Each CDR3 protein gets one entry after TCRdb re-called the multiplex PCR reads with MiXCR. The top ten clones hold around 12% of a sample with more than 300,000 distinct CDR3 sequences, 41% of them seen once. This chain joins TRBV5-5 and TRBJ2-1, with TRBD2 matching over 10 bases. Sequenced input: glioma tissue, nonneoplastic brain tissue, or PBMCs (not recorded which). The clonotype was recovered from a human donor with low-grade glioma or glioblastoma, undergoing nonglioma brain surgery, or in good health (not recorded which). DNA for the CDR3: TGCGCCAGCAGCTTGGTGGTGCCTAGCGGGAGAAGTTACAATGAGCAGTTCTTC. The encoded protein is CASSLVVPSGRSYNEQFF.